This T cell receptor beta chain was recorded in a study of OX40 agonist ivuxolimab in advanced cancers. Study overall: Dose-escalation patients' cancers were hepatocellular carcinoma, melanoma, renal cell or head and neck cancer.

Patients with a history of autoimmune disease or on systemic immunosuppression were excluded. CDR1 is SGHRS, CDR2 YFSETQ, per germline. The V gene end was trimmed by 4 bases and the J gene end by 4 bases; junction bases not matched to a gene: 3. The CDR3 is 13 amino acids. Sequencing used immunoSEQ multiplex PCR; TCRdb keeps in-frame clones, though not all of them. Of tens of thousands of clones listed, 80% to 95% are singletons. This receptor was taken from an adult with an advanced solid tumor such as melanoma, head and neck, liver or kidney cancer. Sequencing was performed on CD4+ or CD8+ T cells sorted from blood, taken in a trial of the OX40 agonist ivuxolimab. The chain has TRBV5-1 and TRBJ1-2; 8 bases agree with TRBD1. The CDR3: CASSPDRGYGYTF. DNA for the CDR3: TGCGCCAGCAGCCCCGACAGGGGCTATGGCTACACCTTC.